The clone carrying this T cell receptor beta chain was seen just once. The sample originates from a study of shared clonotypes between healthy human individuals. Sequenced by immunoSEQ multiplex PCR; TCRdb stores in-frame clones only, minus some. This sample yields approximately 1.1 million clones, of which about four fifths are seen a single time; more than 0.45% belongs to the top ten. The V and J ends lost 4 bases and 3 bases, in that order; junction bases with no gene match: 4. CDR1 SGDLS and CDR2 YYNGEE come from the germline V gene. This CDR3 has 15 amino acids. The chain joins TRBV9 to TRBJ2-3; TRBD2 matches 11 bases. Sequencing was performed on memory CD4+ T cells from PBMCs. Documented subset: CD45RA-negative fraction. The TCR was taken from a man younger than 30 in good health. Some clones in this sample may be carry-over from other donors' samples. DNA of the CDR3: TGTGCCAGCAGCCAAAGACTAGCGGGGACAGATACGCAGTATTTT. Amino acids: CASSQRLAGTDTQYF.